This TCR beta chain originates from a study of T cells in Graves' hyperthyroidism and ophthalmopathy. Overall study results and limits: The authors' 13 V-J model separated ophthalmopathy from stable hyperthyroidism. Most thyroid clonotypes expanded above 0.001 appeared in blood too.

Amplified regions were TCR beta CDR3 sequences from RNA transcripts. The HTBI set primed first-round TCR CDR3 RT-PCR. In TCRdb, the multiplex PCR reads were re-called with MiXCR into one record per CDR3 protein. The data hold around 520,000 distinct CDR3 sequences, with roughly an eighth observed a single time. The junction had 28 bases not matched to a gene; V was cut back by 7 bases and J by 1 base. The CDR3 totals 21 residues. Germline assignment: CDR1 MNHEY and CDR2 SVGEGT. The study enrolled patients aged 18 to 65 with newly diagnosed hyperthyroidism of under 2 months' duration. PBMCs came from 8.5 to 10 ml fresh peripheral blood. This clonotype appeared a few times. Its antigen is currently unknown.

The sequencing sample was made of blood. The chain couples TRBV6-2 or TRBV6-3 to TRBJ2-7; 7 bases line up with TRBD2. The TCR originated in a woman aged 18-29 years with Graves' hyperthyroidism. CDR3: CASKNFPRLGGGTEWSYEQYV. CDR3 DNA: TGTGCCAGCAAGAATTTCCCGCGGCTTGGGGGAGGGACCGAGTGGTCCTACGAGCAGTACGTC.